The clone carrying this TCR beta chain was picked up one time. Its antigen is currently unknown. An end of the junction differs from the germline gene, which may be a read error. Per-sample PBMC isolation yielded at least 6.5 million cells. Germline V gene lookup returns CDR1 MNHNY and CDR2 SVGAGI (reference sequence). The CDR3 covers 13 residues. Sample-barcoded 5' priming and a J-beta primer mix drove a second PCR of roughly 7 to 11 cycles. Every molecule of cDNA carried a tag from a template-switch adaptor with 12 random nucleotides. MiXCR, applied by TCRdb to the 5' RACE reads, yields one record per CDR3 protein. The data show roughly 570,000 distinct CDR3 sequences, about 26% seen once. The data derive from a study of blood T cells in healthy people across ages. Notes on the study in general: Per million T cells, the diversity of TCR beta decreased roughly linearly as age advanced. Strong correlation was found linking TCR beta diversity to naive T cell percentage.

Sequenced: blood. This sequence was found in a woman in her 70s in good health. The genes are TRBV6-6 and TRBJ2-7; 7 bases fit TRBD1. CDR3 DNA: TGTGCCAGCAGCCCGACAGGGACCAACGAGCAGTGCTTC. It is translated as CASSPTGTNEQCF.